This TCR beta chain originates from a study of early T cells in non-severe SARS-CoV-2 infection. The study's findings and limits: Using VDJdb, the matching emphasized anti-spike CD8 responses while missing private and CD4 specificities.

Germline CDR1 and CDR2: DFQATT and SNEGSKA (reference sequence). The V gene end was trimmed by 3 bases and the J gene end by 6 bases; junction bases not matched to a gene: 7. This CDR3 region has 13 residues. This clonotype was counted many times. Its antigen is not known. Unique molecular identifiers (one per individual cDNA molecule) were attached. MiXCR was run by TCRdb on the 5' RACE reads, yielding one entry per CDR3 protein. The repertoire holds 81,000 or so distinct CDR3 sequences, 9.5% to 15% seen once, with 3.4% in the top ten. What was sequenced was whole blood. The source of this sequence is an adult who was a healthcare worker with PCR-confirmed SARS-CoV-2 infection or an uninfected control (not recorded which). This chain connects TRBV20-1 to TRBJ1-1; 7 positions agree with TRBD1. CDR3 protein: CSASGRGRPEAFF. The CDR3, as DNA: TGCAGTGCTAGCGGCAGGGGGAGGCCTGAAGCTTTCTTT.